The 23 T cell receptor beta chains reported below all come from one sample, sequenced in a study of blood T cell repertoires in COVID-19. TCRdb's table, derived via immunoSEQ multiplex PCR, lists solely in-frame clones and lacks some. The sample has around 88,000 clones; 85% to 95% are singletons. Specimen: peripheral blood. The receptors here all came from a man in his 60s with acute or convalescent COVID-19.

The chain couples TRBV9 to TRBJ1-1; 12 bases are a match to TRBD1. This CDR3 region has 15 residues. V dropped 4 bases and J dropped 3; count of bases not matched to a gene: 4. Germline loops: CDR1 SGDLS, CDR2 YYNGEE. CDR3 residues: CASSWGQGADTEAFF. The DNA of the CDR3 is TGTGCCAGCAGCTGGGGACAGGGGGCTGACACTGAAGCTTTCTTT.

This chain uses TRBV18 with TRBJ2-1; possible D gene TRBD1, 7 bases. Trimming took off 6 bases at V and 0 bases at J, with 21 bases between the two ends. Germline-derived CDR1 and CDR2 are KGHSH and LQKENI. The CDR3 sequence is 18 residues long. This CDR3 reads CASSSTGRAGSSYNEQFF. The CDR3 bases are TGTGCCAGCTCCTCGACAGGGCGGGCGGGGAGCTCCTACAATGAGCAGTTCTTC.

This chain uses TRBV5-1 with TRBJ2-3; D is possibly TRBD1 (5 bases). Germline CDR1 reads SGHRS; CDR2 reads YFSETQ. Trimming removed 1 base from V and 3 bases from J, with 9 bases in between. The CDR3 is made up of 14 amino acids. CDR3 residues: CASSLQGLTDTQYF. The CDR3, as DNA: TGCGCCAGCAGCTTGCAGGGTCTTACAGATACGCAGTATTTT.

The chain employs TRBV12-5 and TRBJ2-5; D not certain. V was cut by 6 bases and J by 7 bases, with 12 bases left in between. CDR3 length equals 12 residues. The germline gives CDR1 LGHNT, CDR2 FRNRAP. CDR3 DNA sequence: TGTGCTAGTGGCTCTGGCCGTCGGACCCAGTACTTC. It yields the protein CASGSGRRTQYF.

V and J are TRBV11-1 and TRBJ2-5, with 12 positions matching TRBD1. CDR3 size: 15 residues. With 6 bases clipped from V and 9 bases from J, the junction kept 11 bases outside the gene matches. Looked up from germline, CDR1 is SGHAT and CDR2 is FQDESV (reference sequence). The CDR3: CASSPGTGGPSAQYF. CDR3 DNA: TGTGCCAGCAGTCCCGGGACAGGGGGCCCCTCAGCCCAGTACTTC.

The rearrangement links TRBV15 to TRBJ1-1; 8 bases line up with TRBD1. V shed 4 bases, J shed 0 bases, and the junction held 4 bases outside the gene matches. The CDR3 has 15 amino acids. The V gene's germline CDR1 is LNHNV and CDR2 YYDKDF (reference sequence). The CDR3 is CATSKRTGMNTEAFF. The CDR3 DNA follows: TGTGCCACCAGCAAGAGGACAGGGATGAACACTGAAGCTTTCTTT.

The V call is TRBV23-1, the J call TRBJ1-5, with D tentatively TRBD1 (6 bases). TRBV23-1 is identified as an open reading frame with a role that is uncertain. V was cut by 6 bases and J by 2 bases, with 17 bases left in between. The CDR3 totals 16 residues. The CDR3 DNA sequence: TGCGCCAGCAGCCAAGGGGACAAATTTTGCAATCAGCCCCAGCATTTT. Translated, it gives CASSQGDKFCNQPQHF.

The V gene is TRBV18, the J gene TRBJ1-5; no definite D call. The CDR3 totals 13 residues. Trimming left V 4 bases short and J 5 bases short, with 9 bases between. Germline assignment: CDR1 KGHSH and CDR2 LQKENI. The CDR3 here is CASSQGGDQPQHF. Here the CDR3 DNA reads TGTGCCAGCTCACAGGGAGGCGATCAGCCCCAGCATTTT.

The genes are TRBV7-2 and TRBJ2-5; tentative D call: TRBD2 (6 bases). Germline CDR1 reads SGHTA; CDR2 reads FQGNSA. The CDR3 totals 15 residues. The V end lost 1 base, the J end lost 2 bases, and 11 bases lay between the germline ends. The CDR3 region has the DNA TGTGCCAGCAGCTTAGTAGCGGATCCACAAGAGACCCAGTACTTC. Amino acids: CASSLVADPQETQYF.

This chain connects TRBV2 to TRBJ2-1; 9 bases align to TRBD2. The CDR3 spans 16 residues. Germline CDR1 is SNHLY and CDR2 is FYNNEI. Germline trimming cut 2 bases from V and 3 bases from J; bases unmatched to any gene: 5. The CDR3 is CASSETTSGFYNEQFF. The CDR3 DNA follows: TGTGCCAGCAGTGAAACGACTAGCGGTTTCTACAATGAGCAGTTCTTC.

The chain couples TRBV19 to TRBJ1-5, with D uncertain. This CDR3 has 13 residues. Germline V gene sequence: CDR1 LNHDA, CDR2 SQIVND (reference sequence). Trimming removed 6 bases from V and 11 bases from J, with 17 bases in between. The CDR3 reads CASRMAVQEAQHF. The CDR3 DNA reads TGTGCCAGTAGAATGGCAGTCCAAGAGGCCCAGCATTTT.

The rearrangement uses TRBV15 and TRBJ1-4; D gene ambiguous. Germline lookup yields CDR1 LNHNV and CDR2 YYDKDF (reference sequence). V was cut by 0 bases and J by 7 bases, with 9 bases left in between. There are 14 residues in the CDR3. The CDR3 nucleotides read TGTGCCACCAGCAGAGAATTCCGGGGTGAAAAACTGTTTTTT. Its translation is CATSREFRGEKLFF.

V usage is TRBV19 and J usage is TRBJ1-3, with unresolved D. Germline V gene sequence: CDR1 LNHDA, CDR2 SQIVND (reference sequence). V lost 3 bases, J lost 2 bases, and 8 bases lay in between. This CDR3 has 14 residues. The CDR3 DNA follows: TGTGCCAGTAGTATTACGGGGACTGGAAACACCATATATTTT. Amino acid sequence: CASSITGTGNTIYF. The full variable domain, in which reference TRBV19 and TRBJ1-3 provide the parts outside the CDR3, is DGGITQSPKYLFRKEGQNVTLSCEQNLNHDAMYWYRQDPGQGLRLIYYSQIVNDFQKGDIAEGYSVSREKKESFPLTVTSAQKNPTAFYLCASSITGTGNTIYFGEGSWLTVV.

This clone appeared a single time. The chain employs TRBV4-2 and TRBJ2-7; TRBD2 aligns across 15 bases. The J segment lost 6 bases and the V segment lost 1 base, leaving 4 bases of the junction unmatched. The CDR3 extends over 16 amino acids. Germline loops: CDR1 LGHNA, CDR2 YNFKEQ. The CDR3 is CASSQGPGLAGGEQYF. The CDR3 coding sequence is TGTGCCAGCAGCCAAGGCCCGGGACTAGCGGGAGGCGAGCAGTACTTC.

Only one count was recorded for this clone. The CDR3 region is CASSYSPDRNQPQHF. Written as DNA, the CDR3 is TGTGCCAGCAGTTACTCACCGGACAGAAATCAGCCCCAGCATTTT. V and J are TRBV6-6 and TRBJ1-5; D possibly corresponds to TRBD1 (6 bases). The CDR3 has 15 amino acids. V lost 0 bases, J lost 4 bases, and 10 bases lay in between. In germline, CDR1 is MNHNY, CDR2 SVGAGI (reference sequence).

The J gene is TRBJ2-1, the V gene TRBV19, with D possibly matching TRBD1 (5 bases). The CDR3 has 16 residues. Trimming took 3 bases from V and 0 from J, leaving 12 bases between them. Germline-derived CDR1 and CDR2 are LNHDA and SQIVND (reference sequence). CDR3 sequence: CASSIDSPSSYNEQFF. The DNA for the CDR3 is TGTGCCAGTAGTATCGACAGCCCGAGCTCCTACAATGAGCAGTTCTTC.

This sequence joins TRBV6-2 or TRBV6-3 and TRBJ2-1; D possibly corresponds to TRBD1 (6 bases). Germline V gene data show CDR1 as MNHEY and CDR2 as SVGEGT. V lost 5 bases to trimming and J lost 5 bases, with 13 bases between them. CDR3 length equals 14 residues. This chain's CDR3 is CASSDSTGNNEQFF. CDR3 nucleotides: TGTGCCAGCAGTGATTCGACAGGTAACAATGAGCAGTTCTTC.

In this sample, this clone turned up a few times. The chain has TRBV20-1 and TRBJ2-1; 12 bases line up with TRBD2. The CDR3 spans 13 residues. V trimming: 3 bases; J trimming: 12 bases; junction bases outside the gene matches: 6. Germline CDR1 DFQATT, CDR2 SNEGSKA (reference sequence). The CDR3 loop is CSASGLAGGRQFF. The CDR3 nucleotides are TGCAGTGCTAGTGGGCTAGCGGGAGGGCGGCAGTTCTTC.

V gene TRBV5-5 combines with J gene TRBJ1-2; 7 nucleotides line up with TRBD1. The length of the CDR3 is 15 residues. With V trimmed by 6 bases and J by 2 bases, 10 bases remained unmatched. Germline V gene lookup returns CDR1 SGHKS and CDR2 YYEKEE (reference sequence). The CDR3: CASTPRDSHNYGYTF. CDR3 in DNA: TGTGCCAGCACCCCTAGGGACAGCCACAACTATGGCTACACCTTC. Full variable domain (outside the CDR3, taken from reference TRBV5-5 and TRBJ1-2): DAGVTQSPTHLIKTRGQQVTLRCSPISGHKSVSWYQQVLGQGPQFIFQYYEKEERGRGNFPDRFSARQFPNYSSELNVNALLLGDSALYLCASTPRDSHNYGYTFGSGTRLTVV.

The chain joins TRBV7-8 to TRBJ2-3; no clear D. The germline V gene has CDR1 SGHVS and CDR2 FQNEAQ. Between the trimmed V and J ends, which lost 5 bases and 5 bases, there was a span of 11 bases. The CDR3 has 13 amino acids. The chain's CDR3 is CASSHFMRDTQYF. The CDR3 DNA reads TGTGCCAGCAGCCACTTCATGAGAGATACGCAGTATTTT.

The chain links TRBV24-1 to TRBJ2-1, with 8 positions matching TRBD2. Losses at the gene ends were 4 bases for V and 10 bases for J; bases not matched to a gene: 8. Looked up from germline, CDR1 is KGHDR and CDR2 is SFDVKD. The length of the CDR3 is 14 residues. CDR3 sequence (DNA): TGTGCCACCAGTGACGGGACTAGACTATACGAGCAGTTCTTC. Its translation is CATSDGTRLYEQFF.

The chain links TRBV6-2 or TRBV6-3 to TRBJ2-2, with 9 positions matching TRBD1. Trimming at V came to 0 bases and at J to 4 bases, leaving 15 bases not matched to a gene. Germline V gives CDR1 MNHEY, CDR2 SVGEGT. The CDR3 runs to 20 residues. The CDR3 DNA reads as TGTGCCAGCAGTTACTCGAAACAGAGACAGGGGGACCTTCGCACCGGGGAGCTGTTTTTT. Its protein is CASSYSKQRQGDLRTGELFF.

The CDR3: CASKRQGSEFF. The CDR3 bases are TGTGCCAGCAAACGACAGGGGTCGGAGTTCTTC. The V gene is TRBV27, the J gene TRBJ2-1; 8 bases agree with TRBD1. V shed 7 bases, J shed 14 bases, and the junction held 7 bases outside the gene matches. The germline V gene encodes CDR1 MNHEY and CDR2 SMNVEV (reference sequence). The CDR3 is 11 residues long.